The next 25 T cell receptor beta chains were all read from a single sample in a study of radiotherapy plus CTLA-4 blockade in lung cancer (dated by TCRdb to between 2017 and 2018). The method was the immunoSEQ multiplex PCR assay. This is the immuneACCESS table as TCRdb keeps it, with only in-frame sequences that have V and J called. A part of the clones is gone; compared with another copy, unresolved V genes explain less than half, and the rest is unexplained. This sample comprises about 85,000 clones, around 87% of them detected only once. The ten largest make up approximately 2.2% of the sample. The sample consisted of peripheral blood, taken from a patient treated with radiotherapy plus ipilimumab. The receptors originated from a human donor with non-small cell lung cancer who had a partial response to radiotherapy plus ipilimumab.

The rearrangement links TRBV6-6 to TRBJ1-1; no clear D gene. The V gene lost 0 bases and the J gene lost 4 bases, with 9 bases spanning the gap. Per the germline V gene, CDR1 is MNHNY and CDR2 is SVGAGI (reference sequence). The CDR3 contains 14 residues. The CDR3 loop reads CASSYSQTPTEAFF. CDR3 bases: TGTGCCAGCAGTTACTCGCAGACACCCACTGAAGCTTTCTTT.

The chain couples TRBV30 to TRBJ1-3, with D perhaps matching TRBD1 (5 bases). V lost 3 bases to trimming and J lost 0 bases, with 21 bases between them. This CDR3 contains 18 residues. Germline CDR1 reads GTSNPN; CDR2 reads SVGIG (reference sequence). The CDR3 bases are TGTGCCTGGAGATACGACAGCAAGGGCTACCGCTCTGGAAACACCATATATTTT. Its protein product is CAWRYDSKGYRSGNTIYF.

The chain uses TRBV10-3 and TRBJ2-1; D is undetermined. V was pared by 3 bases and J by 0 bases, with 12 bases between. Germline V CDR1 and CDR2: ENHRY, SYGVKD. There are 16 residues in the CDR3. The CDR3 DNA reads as TGTGCCATCAGTGAATCCCTAGGTACCTCCTACAATGAGCAGTTCTTC. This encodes CAISESLGTSYNEQFF.

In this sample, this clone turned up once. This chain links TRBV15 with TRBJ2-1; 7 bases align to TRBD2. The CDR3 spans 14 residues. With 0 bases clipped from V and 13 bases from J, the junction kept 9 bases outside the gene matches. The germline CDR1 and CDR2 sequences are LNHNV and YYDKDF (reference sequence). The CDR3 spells CATSRDLGRESQFF. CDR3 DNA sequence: TGTGCCACCAGCAGAGATTTGGGGCGGGAGAGTCAGTTCTTC. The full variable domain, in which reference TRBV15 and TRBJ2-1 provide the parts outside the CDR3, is DAMVIQNPRYQVTQFGKPVTLSCSQTLNHNVMYWYQQKSSQAPKLLFHYYDKDFNNEADTPDNFQSRRPNTSFCFLDIRSPGLGDTAMYLCATSRDLGRESQFFGPGTRLTVL.

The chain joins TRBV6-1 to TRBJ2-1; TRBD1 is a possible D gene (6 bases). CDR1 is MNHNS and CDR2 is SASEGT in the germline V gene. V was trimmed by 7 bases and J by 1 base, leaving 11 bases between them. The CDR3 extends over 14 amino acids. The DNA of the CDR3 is TGTGCCAGCACACAGGGCGGGTCCTACAATGAGCAGTTCTTC. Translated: CASTQGGSYNEQFF.

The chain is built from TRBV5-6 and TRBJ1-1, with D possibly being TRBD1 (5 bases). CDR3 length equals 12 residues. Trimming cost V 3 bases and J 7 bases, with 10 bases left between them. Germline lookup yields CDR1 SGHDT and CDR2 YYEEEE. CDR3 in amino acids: CASSWGTGEAFF. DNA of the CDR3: TGTGCCAGCAGCTGGGGAACAGGTGAAGCTTTCTTT.

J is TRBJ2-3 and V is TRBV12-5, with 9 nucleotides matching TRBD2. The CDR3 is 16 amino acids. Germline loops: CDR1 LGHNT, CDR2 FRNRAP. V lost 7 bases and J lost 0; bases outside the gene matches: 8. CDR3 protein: CASALLAGQSTDTQYF. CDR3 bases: TGTGCTAGTGCCCTACTAGCGGGCCAAAGCACAGATACGCAGTATTTT.

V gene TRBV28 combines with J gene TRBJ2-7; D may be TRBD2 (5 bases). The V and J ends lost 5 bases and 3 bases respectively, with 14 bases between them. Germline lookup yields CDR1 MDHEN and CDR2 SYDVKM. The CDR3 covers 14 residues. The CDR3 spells CASSSWRVGYEQYF. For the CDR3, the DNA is TGTGCCAGCAGTAGCTGGCGGGTTGGCTACGAGCAGTACTTC.

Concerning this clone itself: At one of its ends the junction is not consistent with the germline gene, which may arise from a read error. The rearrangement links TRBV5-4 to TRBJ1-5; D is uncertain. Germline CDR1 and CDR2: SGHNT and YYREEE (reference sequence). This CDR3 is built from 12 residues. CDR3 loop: CASGLVGQPQHF. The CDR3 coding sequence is TGTGCCAGCGGCTTGGTCGGTCAGCCCCAGCATTTT.

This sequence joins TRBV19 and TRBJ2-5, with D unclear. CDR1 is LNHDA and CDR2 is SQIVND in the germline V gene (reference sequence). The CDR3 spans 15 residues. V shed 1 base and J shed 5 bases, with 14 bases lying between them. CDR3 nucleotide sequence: TGTGCCAGTAGTATAGTGGAGATGTCCGGGGAGACCCAGTACTTC. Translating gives CASSIVEMSGETQYF.

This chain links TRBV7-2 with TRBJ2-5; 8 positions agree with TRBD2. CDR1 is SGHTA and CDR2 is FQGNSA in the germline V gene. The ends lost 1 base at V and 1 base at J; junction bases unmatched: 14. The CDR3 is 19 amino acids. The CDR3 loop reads CASSLGGARAGVLQETQYF. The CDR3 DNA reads TGTGCCAGCAGCTTAGGGGGGGCGAGAGCGGGAGTCCTCCAAGAGACCCAGTACTTC.

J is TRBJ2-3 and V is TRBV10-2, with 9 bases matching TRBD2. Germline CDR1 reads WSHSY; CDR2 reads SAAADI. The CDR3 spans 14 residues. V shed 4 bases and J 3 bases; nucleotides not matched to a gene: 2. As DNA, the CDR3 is TGCGCCAGCAGTGTGGCGGGAGGGACAGATACGCAGTATTTT. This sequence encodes CASSVAGGTDTQYF.

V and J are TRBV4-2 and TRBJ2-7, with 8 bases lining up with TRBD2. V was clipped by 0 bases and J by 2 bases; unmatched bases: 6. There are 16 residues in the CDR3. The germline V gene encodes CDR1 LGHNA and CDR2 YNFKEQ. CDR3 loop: CASSQEAGGVPYEQYF. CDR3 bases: TGTGCCAGCAGCCAAGAGGCGGGGGGCGTCCCCTACGAGCAGTACTTC.

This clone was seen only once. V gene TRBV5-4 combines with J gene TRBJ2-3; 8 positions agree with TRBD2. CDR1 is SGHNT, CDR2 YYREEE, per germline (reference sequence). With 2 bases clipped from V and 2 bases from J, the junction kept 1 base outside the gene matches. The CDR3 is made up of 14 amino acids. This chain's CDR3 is CASSLAGDTDTQYF. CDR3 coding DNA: TGTGCCAGCAGCTTAGCGGGAGACACAGATACGCAGTATTTT.

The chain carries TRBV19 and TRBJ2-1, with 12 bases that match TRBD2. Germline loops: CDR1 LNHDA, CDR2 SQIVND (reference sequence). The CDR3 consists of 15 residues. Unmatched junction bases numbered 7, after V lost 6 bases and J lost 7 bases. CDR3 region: CASRPTSGSANEQFF. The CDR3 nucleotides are TGTGCCAGTAGACCGACTAGCGGGAGCGCGAATGAGCAGTTCTTC.

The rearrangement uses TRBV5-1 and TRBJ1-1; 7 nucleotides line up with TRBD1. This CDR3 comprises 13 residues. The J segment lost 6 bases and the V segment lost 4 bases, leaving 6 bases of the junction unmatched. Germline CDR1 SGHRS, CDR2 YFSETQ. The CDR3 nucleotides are TGCGCCAGCAGCCCGACAGGGTGTCCTGAAGCTTTCTTT. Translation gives CASSPTGCPEAFF.

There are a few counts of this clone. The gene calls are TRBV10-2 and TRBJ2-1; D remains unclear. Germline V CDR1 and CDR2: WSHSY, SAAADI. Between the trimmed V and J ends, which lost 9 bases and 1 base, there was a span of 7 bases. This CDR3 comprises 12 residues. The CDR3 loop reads CARECSYNEQFF. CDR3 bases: TGCGCCAGGGAGTGTTCCTACAATGAGCAGTTCTTC.

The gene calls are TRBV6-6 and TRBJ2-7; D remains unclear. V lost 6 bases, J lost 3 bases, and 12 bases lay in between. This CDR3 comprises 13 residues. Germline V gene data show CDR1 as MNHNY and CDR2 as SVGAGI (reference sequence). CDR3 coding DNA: TGTGCCAGCAGCCCCTCGGCTTACTACGAGCAGTACGTC. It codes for CASSPSAYYEQYV.

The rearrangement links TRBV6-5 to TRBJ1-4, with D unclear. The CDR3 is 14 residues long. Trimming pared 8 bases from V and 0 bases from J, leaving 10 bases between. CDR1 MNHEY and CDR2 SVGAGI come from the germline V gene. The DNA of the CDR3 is TGTGCCAGCTCGGTTCCGGCAACTAATGAAAAACTGTTTTTT. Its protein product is CASSVPATNEKLFF.

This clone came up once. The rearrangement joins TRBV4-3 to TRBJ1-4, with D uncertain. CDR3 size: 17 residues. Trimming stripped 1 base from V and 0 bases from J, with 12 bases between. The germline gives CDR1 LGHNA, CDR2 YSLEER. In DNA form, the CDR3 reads TGCGCCAGCAGCCAAGCCGTTCTCGGGACAACTAATGAAAAACTGTTTTTT. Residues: CASSQAVLGTTNEKLFF.

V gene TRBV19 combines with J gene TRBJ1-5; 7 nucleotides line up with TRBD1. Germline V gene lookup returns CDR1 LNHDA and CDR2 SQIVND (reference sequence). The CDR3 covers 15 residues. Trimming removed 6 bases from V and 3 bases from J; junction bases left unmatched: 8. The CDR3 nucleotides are TGTGCCAGTAGCAGTGGTGGGACAGTCAATCAGCCCCAGCATTTT. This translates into CASSSGGTVNQPQHF.

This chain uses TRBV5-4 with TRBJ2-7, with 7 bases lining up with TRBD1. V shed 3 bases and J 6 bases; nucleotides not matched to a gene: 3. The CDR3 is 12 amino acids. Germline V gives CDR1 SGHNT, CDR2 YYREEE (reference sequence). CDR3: CASSWDSLEQYF. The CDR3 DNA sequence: TGTGCCAGCAGCTGGGACAGCCTCGAGCAGTACTTC. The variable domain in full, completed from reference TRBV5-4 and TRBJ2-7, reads ETGVTQSPTHLIKTRGQQVTLRCSSQSGHNTVSWYQQALGQGPQFIFQYYREEENGRGNFPPRFSGLQFPNYSSELNVNALELDDSALYLCASSWDSLEQYFGPGTRLTVT.

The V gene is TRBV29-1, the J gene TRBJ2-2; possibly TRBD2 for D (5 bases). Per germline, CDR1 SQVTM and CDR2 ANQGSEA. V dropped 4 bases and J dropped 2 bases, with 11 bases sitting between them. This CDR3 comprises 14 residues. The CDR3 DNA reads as TGCAGCGTTGTGGAGGAAGCCAACACCGGGGAGCTGTTTTTT. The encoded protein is CSVVEEANTGELFF.

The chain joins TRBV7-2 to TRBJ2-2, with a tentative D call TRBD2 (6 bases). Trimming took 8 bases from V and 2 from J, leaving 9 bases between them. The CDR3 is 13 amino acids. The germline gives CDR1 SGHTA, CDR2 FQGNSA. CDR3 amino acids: CASERANTGELFF. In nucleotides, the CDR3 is TGTGCCAGCGAGCGGGCTAACACCGGGGAGCTGTTTTTT. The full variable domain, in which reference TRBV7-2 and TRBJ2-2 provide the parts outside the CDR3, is GAGVSQSPSNKVTEKGKDVELRCDPISGHTALYWYRQSLGQGLEFLIYFQGNSAPDKSGLPSDRFSAERTGGSVSTLTIQRTQQEDSAVYLCASERANTGELFFGEGSRLTVL.

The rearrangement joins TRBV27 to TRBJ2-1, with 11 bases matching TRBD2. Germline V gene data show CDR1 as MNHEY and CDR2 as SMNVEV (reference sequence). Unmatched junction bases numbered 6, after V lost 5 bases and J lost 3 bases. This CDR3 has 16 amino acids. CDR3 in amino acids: CASSGRGLADYNEQFF. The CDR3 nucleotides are TGTGCCAGCAGTGGCCGGGGACTAGCGGACTACAATGAGCAGTTCTTC.